One T cell receptor (beta chain) is described in this entry. This sample is part of a study of cytomegalovirus exposure and HLA in healthy donors. Primers for the PCR totalled 60 Vbeta and 13 Jbeta. The assay was immunoSEQ multiplex PCR, and TCRdb's table has in-frame clones only and misses some. Of 250,000 to 350,000 clones in the sample, about four fifths were seen once. CDR1 is KGHSH, CDR2 LQKENI, per germline. Trimming pared 4 bases from V and 0 bases from J, leaving 16 bases between. The CDR3 is 16 amino acids. The chain employs TRBV18 and TRBJ2-7; D may be TRBD2 (7 bases). The sequencing sample was made of PBMCs. The clonotype comes from a girl aged 2-9 years in good health and CMV-seronegative. The chain's CDR3 is CASSQPFGGRSYEQYF. CDR3 DNA sequence: TGTGCCAGCTCACAGCCCTTCGGGGGGCGCTCCTACGAGCAGTACTTC.